This T cell receptor (beta chain) originates from a study of cytomegalovirus exposure and HLA in healthy donors. The ends lost 8 bases at V and 6 bases at J; junction bases unmatched: 7. This CDR3 region has 14 residues. Germline CDR1 LNHDA, CDR2 SQIVND (reference sequence). This clone was recorded a few times. The PCR contained 60 Vbeta and 13 Jbeta primers. This table comes from immunoSEQ multiplex PCR, and its TCRdb copy is limited to in-frame clones, with some not included. This sample has 100,000 to 150,000 clones, with more than 60% found just once. The TCR comes from a woman aged 50 to 60 in good health and CMV-seropositive. The specimen sequenced was PBMCs. V and J are TRBV19 and TRBJ2-2, with 9 positions matching TRBD1. CDR3 loop: CASYGTGLSGELFF. The CDR3 DNA follows: TGTGCCAGTTACGGGACAGGGCTCTCCGGGGAGCTGTTTTTT.